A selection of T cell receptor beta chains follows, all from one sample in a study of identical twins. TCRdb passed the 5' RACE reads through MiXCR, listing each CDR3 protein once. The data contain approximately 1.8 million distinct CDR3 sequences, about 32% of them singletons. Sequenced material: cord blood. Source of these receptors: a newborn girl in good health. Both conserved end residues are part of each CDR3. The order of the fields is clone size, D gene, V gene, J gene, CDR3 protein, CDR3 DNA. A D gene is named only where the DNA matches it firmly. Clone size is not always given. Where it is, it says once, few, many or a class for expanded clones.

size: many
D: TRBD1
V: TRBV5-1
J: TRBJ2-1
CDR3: CASSRGQGNSYNEQFF
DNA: TGCGCCAGCAGTCGGGGACAGGGGAACTCCTACAATGAGCAGTTCTTC

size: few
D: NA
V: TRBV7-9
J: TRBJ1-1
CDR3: CASSPEQGLGPLNTEAFF
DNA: TGTGCCAGCAGCCCCGAACAGGGATTGGGGCCCCTGAACACTGAAGCTTTCTTT

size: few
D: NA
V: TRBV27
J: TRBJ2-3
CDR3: CASSLAGSVNTQYF
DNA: TGTGCCAGCAGTTTAGCGGGTAGCGTGAATACGCAGTATTTT

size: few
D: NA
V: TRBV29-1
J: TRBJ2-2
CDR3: CSVGTAANTGELFF
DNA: TGCAGCGTTGGGACTGCCGCGAACACCGGGGAGCTGTTTTTT

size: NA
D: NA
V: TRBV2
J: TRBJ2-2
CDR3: CASSWTASRGELFF
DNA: TGTGCCAGCAGTTGGACAGCCTCGAGAGGGGAGCTGTTTTTT

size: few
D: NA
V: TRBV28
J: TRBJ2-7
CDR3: CASSLSGTLYEQYF
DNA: TGTGCCAGCAGTTTATCGGGGACGCTCTACGAGCAGTACTTC

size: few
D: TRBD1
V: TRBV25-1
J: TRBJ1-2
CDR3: CASSEPPGQGRGNYGYTF
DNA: TGTGCCAGCAGTGAACCCCCGGGACAGGGTAGGGGTAACTATGGCTACACCTTC

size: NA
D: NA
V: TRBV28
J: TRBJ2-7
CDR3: CASSPILRRHSYEQYF
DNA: TGTGCCAGCAGTCCCATTCTGAGGCGGCACTCCTACGAGCAGTACTTC

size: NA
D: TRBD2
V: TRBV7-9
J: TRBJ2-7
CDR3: CASSLVRLAANYEQYF
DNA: TGTGCCAGCAGCTTAGTGAGACTAGCGGCTAACTACGAGCAGTACTTC

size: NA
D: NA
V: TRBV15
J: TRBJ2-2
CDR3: CATSREGNTGELFF
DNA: TGTGCCACCAGCAGAGAGGGAAACACCGGGGAGCTGTTTTTT

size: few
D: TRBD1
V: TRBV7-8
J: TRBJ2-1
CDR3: CASSPWTGDYNEQFF
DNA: TGTGCCAGCAGCCCGTGGACAGGAGACTACAATGAGCAGTTCTTC

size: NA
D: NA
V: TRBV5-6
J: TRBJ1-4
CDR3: CASSLARGWEKLFF
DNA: TGTGCCAGCAGCTTGGCCAGGGGATGGGAAAAACTGTTTTTT

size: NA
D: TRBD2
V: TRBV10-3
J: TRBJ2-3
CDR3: CAIRALAGGTDTQYF
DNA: TGTGCCATCAGGGCTCTAGCGGGAGGCACAGATACGCAGTATTTT

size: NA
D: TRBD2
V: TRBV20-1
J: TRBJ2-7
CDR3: CSASVSWTSGTYNERYF
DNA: TGCAGTGCTAGTGTCTCTTGGACTAGCGGGACCTACAATGAGCGGTACTTC

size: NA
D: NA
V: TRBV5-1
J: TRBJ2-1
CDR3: CASSRPFQGTQFF
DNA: TGCGCCAGCAGCCGTCCCTTTCAAGGGACCCAGTTCTTC

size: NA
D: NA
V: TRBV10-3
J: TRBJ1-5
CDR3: CAISQDGDDQPQHF
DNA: TGTGCCATCAGTCAAGACGGGGACGATCAGCCCCAGCATTTT

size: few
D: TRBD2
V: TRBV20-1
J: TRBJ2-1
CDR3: CSARTSGRAANEQFF
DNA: TGCAGTGCTAGGACTAGCGGGAGGGCAGCTAATGAGCAGTTCTTC

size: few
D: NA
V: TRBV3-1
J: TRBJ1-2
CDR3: CASSQTRFNYGYTF
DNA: TGTGCCAGCAGCCAAACAAGGTTTAACTATGGCTACACCTTC

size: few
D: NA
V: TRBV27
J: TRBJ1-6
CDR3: CASSLNWNSPLHF
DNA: TGTGCCAGCAGTTTAAATTGGAATTCACCCCTCCACTTT

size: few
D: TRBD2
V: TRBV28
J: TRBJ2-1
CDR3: CASSFAGAPYNEQFF
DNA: TGTGCCAGCAGTTTCGCGGGAGCCCCCTACAATGAGCAGTTCTTC

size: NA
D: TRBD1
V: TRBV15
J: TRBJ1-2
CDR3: CATSRPTGDGYTF
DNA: TGTGCCACCAGCAGACCAACAGGGGACGGCTACACCTTC

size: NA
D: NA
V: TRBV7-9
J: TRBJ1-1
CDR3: CASSSWGKVNTEAFF
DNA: TGTGCCAGCAGCTCATGGGGGAAGGTGAACACTGAAGCTTTCTTT

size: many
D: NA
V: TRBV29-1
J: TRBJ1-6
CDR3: CSVEETYNSPLHF
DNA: TGCAGCGTTGAAGAGACGTATAATTCACCCCTCCACTTT

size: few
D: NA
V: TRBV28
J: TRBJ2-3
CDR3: CASSSGTFSVDTQYF
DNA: TGTGCCAGCAGTTCCGGGACGTTCTCGGTAGATACGCAGTATTTT

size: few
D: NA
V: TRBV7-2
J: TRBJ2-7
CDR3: CASSLSRDSSEQYF
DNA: TGTGCCAGCAGCTTATCCAGGGATAGTAGCGAGCAGTACTTC

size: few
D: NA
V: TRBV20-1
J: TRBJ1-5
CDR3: CSATRGYSNQPQHF
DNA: TGCAGTGCTACGAGGGGTTATAGCAATCAGCCCCAGCATTTT

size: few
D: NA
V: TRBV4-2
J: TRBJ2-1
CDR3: CASSQPPLGGEQFF
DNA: TGTGCCAGCAGCCAACCCCCTTTGGGGGGTGAGCAGTTCTTC

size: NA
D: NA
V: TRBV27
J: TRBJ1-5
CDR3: CASPTKLNQPQHF
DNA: TGTGCCAGTCCAACAAAACTCAATCAGCCCCAGCATTTT

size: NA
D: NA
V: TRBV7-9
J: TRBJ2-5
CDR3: CASSSFRERETQYF
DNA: TGTGCCAGCAGCTCATTCCGGGAGAGAGAGACCCAGTACTTC

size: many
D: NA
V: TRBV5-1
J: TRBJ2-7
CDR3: CASSLTDYEQYF
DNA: TGTGCCAGCAGCTTGACAGACTACGAGCAGTACTTC

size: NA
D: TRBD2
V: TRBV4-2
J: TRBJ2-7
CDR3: CASSRSLAGRSYEQYF
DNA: TGTGCCAGCAGCCGGTCACTAGCGGGTCGCTCCTACGAGCAGTACTTC

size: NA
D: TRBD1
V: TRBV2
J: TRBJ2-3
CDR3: CASRGDRGSADTQYF
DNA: TGTGCCAGCAGGGGGGACAGGGGGTCGGCAGATACGCAGTATTTT

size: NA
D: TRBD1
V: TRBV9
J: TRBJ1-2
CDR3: CASSQRQGWPNYGYTF
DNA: TGTGCCAGCAGCCAGAGACAGGGGTGGCCTAACTATGGCTACACCTTC

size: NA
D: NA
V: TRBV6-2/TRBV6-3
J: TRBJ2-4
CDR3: CASSKGWNIQYF
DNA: TGTGCCAGCAGTAAAGGGTGGAACATTCAGTACTTC

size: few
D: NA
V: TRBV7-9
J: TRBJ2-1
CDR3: CASSPGWSEQFF
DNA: TGTGCCAGCAGCCCTGGATGGAGTGAGCAGTTCTTC

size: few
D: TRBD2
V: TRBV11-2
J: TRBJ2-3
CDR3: CASSLESGGNTQYF
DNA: TGTGCCAGCAGCTTAGAGAGCGGGGGAAATACGCAGTATTTT

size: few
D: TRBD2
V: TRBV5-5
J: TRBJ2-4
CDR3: CASNDAKAGGMSEQYF
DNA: TGTGCCAGCAACGATGCGAAAGCGGGAGGGATGTCTGAGCAGTACTTC

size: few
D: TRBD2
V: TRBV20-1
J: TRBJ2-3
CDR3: CSAPGIAGVRTDTQYF
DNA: TGCAGTGCTCCCGGTATAGCGGGAGTTCGGACAGATACGCAGTATTTT

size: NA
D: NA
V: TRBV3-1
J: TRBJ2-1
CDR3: CASSQDRGITGEQFF
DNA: TGTGCCAGCAGCCAAGATCGGGGGATAACGGGTGAGCAGTTCTTC

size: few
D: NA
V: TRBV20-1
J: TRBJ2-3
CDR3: CSAGTGSVTDTQYF
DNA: TGCAGTGCTGGCACAGGGTCCGTCACAGATACGCAGTATTTT

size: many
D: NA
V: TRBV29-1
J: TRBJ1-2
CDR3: CSVVGEVYGYTF
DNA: TGCAGCGTAGTAGGGGAGGTCTATGGCTACACCTTC

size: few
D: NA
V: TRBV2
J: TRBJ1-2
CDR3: CASSEMLATALINYGYTF
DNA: TGTGCCAGCAGTGAAATGTTGGCCACGGCGCTAATTAACTATGGCTACACCTTC

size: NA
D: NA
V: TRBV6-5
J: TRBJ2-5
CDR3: CASSYPGLETQYF
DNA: TGTGCCAGCAGTTACCCGGGACTAGAGACCCAGTACTTC